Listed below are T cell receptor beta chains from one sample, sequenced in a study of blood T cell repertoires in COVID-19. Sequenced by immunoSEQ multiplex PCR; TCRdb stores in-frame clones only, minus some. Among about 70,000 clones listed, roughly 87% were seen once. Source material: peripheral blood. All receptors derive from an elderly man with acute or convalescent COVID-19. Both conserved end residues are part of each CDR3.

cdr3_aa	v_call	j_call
CASSLTDNSPLHF	TRBV25-1	TRBJ1-6
CASSLYRGTGEQFF	TRBV27	TRBJ2-1
CASSSGTGFSGNTIYF	TRBV7-8	TRBJ1-3
CASRAEGTDTQYF	TRBV10-1	TRBJ2-3
CASRAGEGNEQFF	TRBV2	TRBJ2-1
CASSLAYEQFF	TRBV11-3	TRBJ2-1
CASSLFSGGLDTQYF	TRBV7-9	TRBJ2-3
CASTFQRVTDTQYF	TRBV2	TRBJ2-3
CASSFEGGRYTEAFF	TRBV2	TRBJ1-1
CANEEREGTNEKLFF	TRBV24-1	TRBJ1-4
CAWSGERWGFHF	TRBV30	TRBJ1-6
CASSSGTSGGNEQFF	TRBV27	TRBJ2-1
CASSTGRMGAGAFNEQFF	TRBV7-2	TRBJ2-1
CAIRPADTGELFF	TRBV10-3	TRBJ2-2
CASGVSGTPNSPLHF	TRBV7-2	TRBJ1-6
CASRVGLAAYNEQFF	TRBV10-2	TRBJ2-1
CASSLGTSNEQFF	TRBV7-2	TRBJ2-1
CASSTAGVDYGYTF	TRBV27	TRBJ1-2
CAWSRGTGTEAFF	TRBV30	TRBJ1-1
CSDQREGRAFF	TRBV29-1	TRBJ1-1
CATSRTGQGEAFF	TRBV15	TRBJ1-1
CASSQDPQGSYNSPLHF	TRBV3-1/TRBV3-2	TRBJ1-6
CASRPLVPGYGYTF	TRBV2	TRBJ1-2
CASTPVDRGGNQPQHF	TRBV6-6	TRBJ1-5
CASSLEMSNQPQHF	TRBV2	TRBJ1-5
CASTRDRASTEAFF	TRBV6-5	TRBJ1-1
CASSIGPGAATGELFF	TRBV19	TRBJ2-2
CASSDSLPQDRDYVSNTGELFF	TRBV6-4	TRBJ2-2
CATSELGTSDYNEQFF	TRBV24-1	TRBJ2-1
CASSQAGTGGTDTQYF	TRBV4-2	TRBJ2-3
CATSDTRGLAGGTYYNEQFF	TRBV24-1	TRBJ2-1
CASSAQTGSNTGELFF	TRBV9	TRBJ2-2
CASSSSGGSYGYTF	TRBV7-9	TRBJ1-2
CASSHVEHYGYTF	TRBV3-1/TRBV3-2	TRBJ1-2
CASESTGPDQETQYF	TRBV7-2	TRBJ2-5
CASSETSGSADTQYF	TRBV7-9	TRBJ2-3
CATSSQGTGAGEPQHF	TRBV15	TRBJ1-5
CASSPTGEWNGYTF	TRBV7-8	TRBJ1-2
CASSDGPGDGNYGYTF	TRBV5-1	TRBJ1-2
CASSATPGQGGYTF	TRBV7-2	TRBJ1-2
CASIGESLWGYTF	TRBV12-3/TRBV12-4	TRBJ1-2
CASSVGPGGLVGYTF	TRBV2	TRBJ1-2